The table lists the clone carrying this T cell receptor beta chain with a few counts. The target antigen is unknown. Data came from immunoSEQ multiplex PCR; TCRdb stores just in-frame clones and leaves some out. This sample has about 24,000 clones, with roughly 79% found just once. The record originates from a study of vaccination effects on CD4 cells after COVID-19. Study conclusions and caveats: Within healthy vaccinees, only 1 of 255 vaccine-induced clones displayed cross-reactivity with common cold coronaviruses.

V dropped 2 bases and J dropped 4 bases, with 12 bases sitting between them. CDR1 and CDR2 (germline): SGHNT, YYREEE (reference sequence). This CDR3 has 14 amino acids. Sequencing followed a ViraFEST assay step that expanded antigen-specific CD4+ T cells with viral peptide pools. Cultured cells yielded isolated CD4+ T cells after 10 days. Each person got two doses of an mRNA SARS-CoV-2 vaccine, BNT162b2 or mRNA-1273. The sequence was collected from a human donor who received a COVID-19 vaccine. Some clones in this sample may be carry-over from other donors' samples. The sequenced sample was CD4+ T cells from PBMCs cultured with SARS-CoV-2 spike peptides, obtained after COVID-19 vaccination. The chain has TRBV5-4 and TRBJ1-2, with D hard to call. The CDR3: CASSLYTEFYGYTF. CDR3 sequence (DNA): TGTGCCAGCAGCTTATACACCGAATTCTATGGCTACACCTTC. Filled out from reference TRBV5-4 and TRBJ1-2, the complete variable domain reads ETGVTQSPTHLIKTRGQQVTLRCSSQSGHNTVSWYQQALGQGPQFIFQYYREEENGRGNFPPRFSGLQFPNYSSELNVNALELDDSALYLCASSLYTEFYGYTFGSGTRLTVV.